This T cell receptor (beta chain) was obtained from a study of blood T cell repertoires in COVID-19. Study context: Acute-phase and convalescent COVID-19 samples originated in the United States, Italy and Spain. Nucleic acid was either cDNA or gDNA, and it came from T cells, B-cell-depleted T cells, or PBMCs.

The data were produced by immunoSEQ multiplex PCR, yet TCRdb's version contains in-frame clones alone and is incomplete. The sample has fewer than 150,000 clones; around 86% are singletons. CDR3 length: 16 residues. Germline values: CDR1 LNHDA, CDR2 SQIVND (reference sequence). The V gene end was trimmed by 2 bases and the J gene end by 6 bases; junction bases not matched to a gene: 5. This clone was seen at least ten times. Sequenced sample: peripheral blood. This receptor was identified in a woman between 50 and 59 years old who had recovered from COVID-19. This chain joins TRBV19 and TRBJ2-2; 11 bases fit TRBD1. DNA for the CDR3: TGTGCCAGTAGTATACCTCCGGGACAGGGGGCCGGGGAGCTGTTTTTT. Its protein is CASSIPPGQGAGELFF.